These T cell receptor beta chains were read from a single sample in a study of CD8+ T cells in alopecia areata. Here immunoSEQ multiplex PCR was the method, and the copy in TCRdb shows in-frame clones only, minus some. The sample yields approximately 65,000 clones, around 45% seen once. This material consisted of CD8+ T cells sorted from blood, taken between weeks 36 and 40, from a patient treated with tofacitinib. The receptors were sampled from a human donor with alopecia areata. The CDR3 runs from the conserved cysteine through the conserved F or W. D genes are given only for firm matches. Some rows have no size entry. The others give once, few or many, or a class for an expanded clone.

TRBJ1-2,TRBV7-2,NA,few,CASRSRDTSANYGYTF,TGTGCCAGCAGGTCCCGGGACACCTCTGCTAACTATGGCTACACCTTC
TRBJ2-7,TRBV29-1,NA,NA,CSVEEADYEQYF,TGCAGCGTTGAAGAGGCGGACTACGAGCAGTACTTC
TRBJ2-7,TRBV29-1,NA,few,CSVVTGYEQYF,TGCAGCGTTGTCACGGGCTACGAGCAGTACTTC
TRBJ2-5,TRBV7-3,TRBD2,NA,CASCPRGGRLAELQYQETQYF,TGTGCCAGCTGCCCCAGAGGGGGGAGACTAGCGGAACTCCAGTACCAAGAGACCCAGTACTTC
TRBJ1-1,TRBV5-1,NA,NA,CASSLAGDTEAFF,TGCGCCAGCAGCTTGGCCGGAGACACTGAAGCTTTCTTT
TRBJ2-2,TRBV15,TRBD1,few,CATSRRGQGNTGELFF,TGTGCCACCAGCAGGCGGGGACAGGGAAACACCGGGGAGCTGTTTTTT
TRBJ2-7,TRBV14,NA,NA,CASSQDLSGLHYEQYF,TGTGCCAGCAGCCAAGATCTGTCCGGACTCCACTACGAGCAGTACTTC
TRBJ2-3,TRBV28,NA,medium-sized,CASSLTWGRATDTQYF,TGTGCCAGCAGCCTAACCTGGGGCAGGGCGACAGATACGCAGTATTTT
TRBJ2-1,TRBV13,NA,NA,CASSLGGGDEQFF,TGTGCCAGCAGCTTAGGTGGCGGCGATGAGCAGTTCTTC
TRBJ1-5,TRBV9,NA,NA,CASSVGGSNQPQHF,TGTGCCAGCAGCGTAGGGGGTAGCAATCAGCCCCAGCATTTT